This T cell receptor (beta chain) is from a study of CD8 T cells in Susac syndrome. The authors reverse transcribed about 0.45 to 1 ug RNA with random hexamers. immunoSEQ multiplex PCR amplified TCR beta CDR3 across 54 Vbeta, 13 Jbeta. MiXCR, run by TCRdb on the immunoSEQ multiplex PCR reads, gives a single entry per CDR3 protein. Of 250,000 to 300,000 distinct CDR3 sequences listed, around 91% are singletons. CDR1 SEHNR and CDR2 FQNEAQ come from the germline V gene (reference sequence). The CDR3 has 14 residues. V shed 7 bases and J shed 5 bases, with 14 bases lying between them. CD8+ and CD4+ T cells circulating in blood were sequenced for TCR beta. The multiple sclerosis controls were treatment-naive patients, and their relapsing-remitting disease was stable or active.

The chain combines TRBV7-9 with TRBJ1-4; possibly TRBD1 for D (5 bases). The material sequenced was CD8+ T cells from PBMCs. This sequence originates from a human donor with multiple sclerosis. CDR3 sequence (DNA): TGTGCCAGCACCCGGGGGGGACTAAATGAAAAACTGTTTTTT. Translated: CASTRGGLNEKLFF.